This T cell receptor beta chain was identified during a study of primary melanoma T cells and metastatic recurrence. Study-level findings and limits: Tumor T-cell fraction reportedly predicted progression-free survival independently. Suggested, not shown: primary melanomas can contain effective antitumor T cells. T-cell fraction reportedly outperformed other histopathological variables added to thickness.

Repertoires were generated with immunoSEQ multiplex PCR, while TCRdb's copy carries only in-frame clones and drops some. Of about 170 clones in the sample, around three quarters are singletons; the top ten hold about 9.4%. Note on this clone: What it binds is unknown.

Primary melanoma in these patients was surgically resected but could recur metastatically. The clonotype originates from a human donor with melanoma. Sequenced: melanoma tumor tissue.

The CDR3: CASSFPLRDRRKGNQPQHF. Here the CDR3 DNA reads TGTGCCAGCAGTTTTCCCTTGAGGGACAGGAGAAAGGGCAATCAGCCCCAGCATTTT. This chain links TRBV28 with TRBJ1-5; TRBD1 matches at 8 bases. Trimming cost V 3 bases and J 2 bases; bases outside gene matches: 15. CDR3 length: 19 residues. From germline, CDR1 is MDHEN and CDR2 SYDVKM.